This T cell receptor (beta chain) was documented in a study of T cells in Graves' hyperthyroidism and ophthalmopathy (dated 2019 in TCRdb). Turning to the overall study: Peripheral blood was collected at initial diagnosis, before any treatment. A discovery cohort of around 100 patients, 43 with Graves' ophthalmopathy and over 55 with stable Graves' hyperthyroidism, was used to find distinguishing TCR V-J signatures. The study also compared thyroid tissue and blood T-cell repertoires from more than 5 Graves' hyperthyroidism patients. The 100 discovery patients were randomly split 7:3 into training and test sets. Whether ophthalmopathy could be predicted prospectively was tested in an independent validation cohort made up of approximately 19 hyperthyroidism patients plus 17 patients who later progressed to ophthalmopathy. Following sampling, methimazole starting at 30 mg daily was given to hyperthyroidism patients, and high-dose intravenous methylprednisolone was given to ophthalmopathy patients. According to the paper, TCR Vbeta CDR3 sequencing was carried out on over 130 peripheral blood samples, which came from over 40 ophthalmopathy, around 75 hyperthyroidism and approximately 17 progressor patients. Overall study results and their limits: Most expanded thyroid clonotypes (frequency above 0.001) were also detected in blood, a finding suggesting that blood repertoires may reflect thyroid immune responses. During validation, the model predicted progression to ophthalmopathy a median of roughly six months ahead of onset, with almost 71% sensitivity and 72% to 80% specificity. Sample size was not statistically predetermined, and investigators were not blinded to group allocation. A model built on a 13 V-J signature distinguished ophthalmopathy from stable hyperthyroidism, reaching roughly 88% sensitivity and about 81% specificity in cross-validation and 80%/75% in testing.

Counted from cysteine to phenylalanine, this CDR3 has 15 amino acids. CDR3 DNA only is kept here, 45 bases in frame from base 1. V is trimmed back by 6 bases and J by 4 bases, and the junction contains 4 bases that no gene match accounts for. The germline V gene (reference sequence) specifies SEHNR as CDR1 and FQNEAQ as CDR2. This clonotype was observed a few times. The antigen it recognizes is unknown. No base quality values were provided; no much bigger clone lies one nucleotide off. Stable Graves' hyperthyroidism was defined as no progression to ophthalmopathy during 18 months of follow-up. Hyperthyroidism patients were newly diagnosed, had a disease duration of under 2 months, and were aged 18 to 65 years. The study excluded patients with uncontrolled infections, other autoimmune diseases, pregnancy or lactation. Diagnoses relied on clinical symptoms, serum thyroxine and TRAb, thyroid ultrasound and orbital computed tomography. PBMCs were isolated from about 9.1 ml of fresh peripheral blood by Ficoll-Paque density gradient centrifugation. Total RNA was extracted with Trizol reagent, and quality was checked on an Agilent 2100 Bioanalyzer.

The TCR beta CDR3 regions were amplified from the RNA transcripts. For the first round of RT-PCR on the TCR CDR3, the HTBI primer set was used together with the Qiagen OneStep RT-PCR kit. A second multiplex PCR round built the libraries, followed by size selection and purification. The libraries were sequenced on an Illumina HiSeq2000 using paired-end 100 bp reads. Per the source publication's procedure: SOAPnuke was used to process the raw data, throwing out any read that contained adapters or uncalled bases, had a mean Phred below 15, or lacked an exact constant-primer or identifier match. COPE v1.2.5 was used to merge the high-quality paired reads, and each unique nucleotide sequence was defined as a clonotype. Clonotypes were aligned to IMGT TRBV, TRBD and TRBJ reference segments using MiTCR v1.1. The analysis was restricted to V-J combinations with a frequency above 0.0001, which together covered about 99% of the repertoires. A TCS score was defined as the ratio of F50 (clonal expansion) to E x V (chaos), with BLOSUM62-based TCRdist applied between CDR3 peptides within each V-J. Welch's t-statistics and random forest reduced several hundred V-J features to fewer than 15, which were used in a naive Bayes classifier (R e1071). TCRdb passed the public sequencing reads through fastp at Q25 and MiXCR, retaining productive beta sequences. Merged by CDR3 protein, the rows form single entries marked with the most common genes and DNA. TCRdb's processing, not the authors', yielded these V and J calls. Counted in this sample were around 280,000 distinct CDR3 sequences; roughly 13% of them appeared once. The ten most abundant clones make up around 8% of the sample.

The sample taken for sequencing was blood. The receptor chain draws on TRBV7-9 and TRBJ2-6; 9 central bases correspond to TRBD1. The receptor was isolated from a woman aged 40 to 55 with Graves' hyperthyroidism. The sequenced DNA is TGTGCCAGCAGGAGACAGGGGGACGGGGCCAACGTCCTGACTTTC. It codes for CASRRQGDGANVLTF.